The following is a T cell receptor (beta chain) sequence with its context. Individuals aged roughly 18 to 95 years were recruited from 24 US areas. Participants' reported clinical history set cohort assignment. Assay used: immunoSEQ multiplex PCR; TCRdb lists only in-frame clones, some missing. Of approximately 250,000 clones listed, approximately 90% were seen once; the top ten hold 2% to 2.5%. This sample is drawn from a study of blood T cell repertoires in COVID-19. Turning to the study itself: Symptom resolution, clearance, or two negative PCRs marked the recovered donors of Cohort 3. The analysed material was cDNA or gDNA that came from T cells, B-cell-depleted T cells, or PBMCs.

Trimming took 0 bases from V and 5 from J, leaving 14 bases between them. This CDR3 spans 16 amino acids. Per the germline V gene, CDR1 is SGHAT and CDR2 is FQNNGV. The sequenced sample was PBMCs or T cells enriched from blood (not recorded which). This TCR derives from a woman aged 60-70 years in a cohort exposed to, infected with or recovered from COVID-19 (not recorded which). The V and J genes are TRBV11-2 and TRBJ2-1; D might be TRBD1 (5 bases). The CDR3 here is CASSLEAGLGNNEQFF. CDR3 in DNA: TGTGCCAGCAGCTTAGAGGCAGGGCTGGGTAACAATGAGCAGTTCTTC.